This entry lists 15 T cell receptor beta chains sequenced from one sample in a study of cytomegalovirus exposure and HLA in healthy donors. The PCR had 60 Vbeta and 13 Jbeta primers. TCRdb's table, derived via immunoSEQ multiplex PCR, lists solely in-frame clones and lacks some. The sample lists roughly 120,000 clones, around 64% occurring once. The sequenced sample was PBMCs. These receptors were collected from a man between 25 and 39 years old in good health and CMV-seropositive.

The chain employs TRBV9 and TRBJ1-1; 10 nucleotides line up with TRBD1. The V gene's germline CDR1 is SGDLS and CDR2 YYNGEE. The junction had 11 bases not matched to a gene; V was cut back by 2 bases and J by 4 bases. The CDR3 has 17 residues. The CDR3 DNA is TGTGCCAGCAGCGTCGCGACAGGGGGCGGAGGGAGCACTGAAGCTTTCTTT. Translation: CASSVATGGGGSTEAFF.

V and J are TRBV5-5 and TRBJ1-3; no clear D. CDR3 size: 12 residues. V lost 4 bases to trimming and J lost 3 bases, with 5 bases between them. From germline, CDR1 is SGHKS and CDR2 YYEKEE (reference sequence). The CDR3 sequence: CASSGGGNTIYF. The CDR3 DNA sequence: TGTGCCAGCAGCGGCGGTGGAAACACCATATATTTT.

The chain employs TRBV5-1 and TRBJ1-2, with D unresolved. Germline-derived CDR1 and CDR2 are SGHRS and YFSETQ. The CDR3 length is 10 residues. Trimming pared 5 bases from V and 6 bases from J, leaving 5 bases between. The CDR3: CASSTNGYTF. The CDR3 DNA reads TGCGCCAGCAGTACTAATGGCTACACCTTC.

The chain uses TRBV2 and TRBJ1-2; no firm D call. The CDR3 runs to 15 residues. Looked up from germline, CDR1 is SNHLY and CDR2 is FYNNEI. Trimming pared 7 bases from V and 4 bases from J, leaving 19 bases between. The CDR3 region has the DNA TGTGCCAGCACCCCGGCGACGGAGGCGGGCTATGGCTACACCTTC. Translating it yields CASTPATEAGYGYTF.

This chain connects TRBV5-8 to TRBJ2-7; D is possibly TRBD1 (5 bases). The CDR3 consists of 12 residues. The germline V and J ends were trimmed by 2 bases and 3 bases, with 6 bases remaining between them. From germline, CDR1 is SGHTS and CDR2 YDEGEE. In DNA form, the CDR3 reads TGTGCCAGCAGCTTAAGGGGCTACGAGCAGTACGTC. Translating gives CASSLRGYEQYV.

This clone has a handful of counts. The chain combines TRBV5-1 with TRBJ2-5, with a weak D call TRBD2 (7 bases). The ends were cut back, 0 bases at V and 5 bases at J, with 14 bases in the middle. CDR3 length equals 15 residues. Germline-derived CDR1 and CDR2 are SGHRS and YFSETQ. The CDR3 DNA sequence: TGCGCCAGCAGCTTGGCTCCGGGGGGCCTCGAGACCCAGTACTTC. It yields the protein CASSLAPGGLETQYF.

The chain employs TRBV11-2 and TRBJ1-1; D possibly corresponds to TRBD1 (5 bases). Germline assignment: CDR1 SGHAT and CDR2 FQNNGV. This CDR3 has 15 amino acids. The ends were cut back, 0 bases at V and 5 bases at J, with 13 bases in the middle. The CDR3 reads CASSLDRAGWTEAFF. Here the CDR3 DNA reads TGTGCCAGCAGCTTAGATAGGGCAGGGTGGACTGAAGCTTTCTTT.

Only one count was recorded for this clone. The chain recombines TRBV7-6 with TRBJ2-3; 11 bases map to TRBD2. CDR1 and CDR2 from the germline V gene are SGHVS and FNYEAQ. This CDR3 is built from 16 residues. Trimming cost V 6 bases and J 3 bases; bases outside gene matches: 8. CDR3 coding DNA: TGTGCCAGCAGACTGGATAGCGGGGGGGCAACAGATACGCAGTATTTT. As protein: CASRLDSGGATDTQYF.

V usage is TRBV6-5 and J usage is TRBJ1-6, with D maybe TRBD1 (6 bases). Trimming removed 3 bases at V and 8 bases at J, with 11 bases between. This CDR3 contains 14 residues. Germline V gives CDR1 MNHEY, CDR2 SVGAGI. In nucleotides, the CDR3 is TGTGCCAGCAGTTATGGGGGCCTCCATTCACCCCTCCACTTT. Translation: CASSYGGLHSPLHF.

This clone was detected a few times. The rearrangement joins TRBV4-1 to TRBJ1-5; 9 positions match TRBD1. The CDR3 contains 14 residues. Per germline, CDR1 MGHRA and CDR2 YSYEKL. The junction had 2 bases not matched to a gene; V was cut back by 1 base and J by 7 bases. Here the CDR3 DNA reads TGCGCCAGCAGCCAAGGGGACAGGGACCAGCCCCAGCATTTT. This translates into CASSQGDRDQPQHF.

J is TRBJ1-2 and V is TRBV6-5; D ambiguous. The V and J ends lost 0 bases and 3 bases respectively, with 8 bases between them. Germline V CDR1 and CDR2: MNHEY, SVGAGI. The CDR3 consists of 14 residues. The CDR3 spells CASSYSMRDYGYTF. In DNA, the CDR3 is TGTGCCAGCAGTTACTCGATGCGGGACTATGGCTACACCTTC.

The chain links TRBV19 to TRBJ1-2, with 9 bases aligning to TRBD1. Trimming took 4 bases from V and 4 from J; bases not matched to a gene: 7. Germline V lookup: CDR1 LNHDA, CDR2 SQIVND (reference sequence). The CDR3 totals 15 residues. The CDR3 loop reads CASSTDRGTSYGYTF. CDR3 DNA sequence: TGTGCCAGTAGTACAGACAGGGGGACGAGCTATGGCTACACCTTC.

The chain has TRBV5-4 and TRBJ2-3; possible D gene TRBD1, 6 bases. V was pared by 5 bases and J by 7 bases, with 17 bases between. The CDR3 runs 14 residues. CDR1 and CDR2 (germline): SGHNT, YYREEE (reference sequence). The CDR3 bases are TGTGCCAGCAGTTTAACAGGGCTCGGAAATACGCAGTATTTT. It codes for CASSLTGLGNTQYF.

This clone was seen more than once but under ten times. Germline is not matched at one junction end, which may reflect a read error. This chain joins TRBV19 and TRBJ2-2; 7 nucleotides match TRBD1. The CDR3 contains 14 residues. Per germline, CDR1 LNHDA and CDR2 SQIVND (reference sequence). CDR3 region: CASSLDRVDGELFF. In DNA form, the CDR3 reads TGTGCCAGTAGTCTAGACAGGGTAGACGGGGAGCTGTTTTTT.

This chain links TRBV25-1 with TRBJ1-1; a weak D match, TRBD1 (5 bases). Germline loops: CDR1 MGHDK, CDR2 SYGVNS. The CDR3 has 14 residues. Trimming left V 3 bases short and J 1 base short, with 9 bases between. CDR3 region: CASSDGGTNTEAFF. The CDR3 DNA follows: TGTGCCAGCAGTGACGGGGGAACGAACACTGAAGCTTTCTTT.